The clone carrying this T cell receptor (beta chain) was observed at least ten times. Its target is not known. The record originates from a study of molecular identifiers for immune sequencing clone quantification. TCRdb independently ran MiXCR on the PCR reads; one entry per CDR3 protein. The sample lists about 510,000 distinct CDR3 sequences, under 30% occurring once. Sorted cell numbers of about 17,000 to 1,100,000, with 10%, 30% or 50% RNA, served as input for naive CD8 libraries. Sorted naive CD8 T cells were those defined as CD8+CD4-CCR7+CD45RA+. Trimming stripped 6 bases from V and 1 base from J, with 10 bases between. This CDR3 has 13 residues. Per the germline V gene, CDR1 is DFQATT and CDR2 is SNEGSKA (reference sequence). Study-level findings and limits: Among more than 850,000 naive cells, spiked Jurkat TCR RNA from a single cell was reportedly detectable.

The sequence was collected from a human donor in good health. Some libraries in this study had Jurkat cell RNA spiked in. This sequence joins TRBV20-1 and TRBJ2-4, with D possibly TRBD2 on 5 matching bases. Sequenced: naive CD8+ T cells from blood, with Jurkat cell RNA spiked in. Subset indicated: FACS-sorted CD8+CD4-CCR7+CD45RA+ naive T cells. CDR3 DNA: TGCAGTGCACGGCCTAGCGCCAAAAACATTCAGTACTTC. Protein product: CSARPSAKNIQYF.